One TCR beta chain is described in this entry. Its antigen is not known. The data originate from a study of CD4 T cells in relation to SARS-CoV-2 and coronaviruses. Before the COVID-19 pandemic, during about 2011-2019, CD4+ T cells were taken from unexposed donors. After about 11 days of culture, CD4+ T cells were isolated. Unexposed-donor CD4+ T cells were probed with SARS-CoV-2 S/N and four cold-coronavirus spikes, cells permitting. The protocol was immunoSEQ multiplex PCR, while the TCRdb copy is restricted to in-frame clones and leaves out a portion. The table includes fewer than 20,000 clones, approximately 78% detected once. The sequence derives from a human donor in good health. Material: CD4+ T cells from PBMCs, cultured in vitro.

Here the CDR3 DNA reads TGTGCCAGCAGTTTAAGGCGGGACCTATACTCCTACGAGCAGTACTTC. Translation gives CASSLRRDLYSYEQYF. This chain uses TRBV27 with TRBJ2-7; D is possibly TRBD2 (6 bases). Germline values: CDR1 MNHEY, CDR2 SMNVEV (reference sequence). V was trimmed by 2 bases and J by 0 bases, leaving 14 bases between them. The CDR3 consists of 16 residues.